Presented here are 16 T cell receptor beta chains from one specimen sequenced in a study of response to subunit inactivated influenza vaccine. Each CDR3 protein is one row after TCRdb ran MiXCR on the RT-PCR reads. Of some 500,000 distinct CDR3 sequences in the sample, 15% to 20% were seen once. This sample comprised CD4+ T cells sorted from PBMCs, obtained around 2 years after vaccination. These receptors originate from a man aged 45 to 75 who received an inactivated influenza vaccine.

This clonotype was found a few times. V is TRBV19 and J is TRBJ1-1; perhaps TRBD1 as D (6 bases). The V and J ends lost 1 base and 5 bases respectively, with 8 bases between them. This CDR3 region has 13 residues. Germline values: CDR1 LNHDA, CDR2 SQIVND (reference sequence). The chain's CDR3 is CASSIVQGTEAFF. CDR3 sequence (DNA): TGTGCCAGTAGTATAGTTCAGGGGACTGAAGCTTTCTTT.

This clonotype occurred many times. J is TRBJ2-3 and V is TRBV10-3; no reliable D call. Germline CDR1 is ENHRY and CDR2 is SYGVKD. V was clipped by 4 bases and J by 4 bases, with 6 bases between them. There are 12 residues in the CDR3. The CDR3 sequence: CAISVSSDTQYF. In DNA, the CDR3 is TGTGCCATCAGTGTCTCATCAGATACGCAGTATTTT.

This clonotype occurred a few times. The V gene is TRBV5-6, the J gene TRBJ1-2; no clear D gene. Germline V lookup: CDR1 SGHDT, CDR2 YYEEEE. The CDR3 has 13 residues. V shed 4 bases and J shed 2 bases, with 9 bases lying between them. CDR3 sequence: CASSTRLNYGYTF. As DNA, the CDR3 is TGTGCCAGCAGCACCCGGCTCAACTATGGCTACACCTTC. Full variable domain (missing parts from reference TRBV5-6 and TRBJ1-2): DAGVTQSPTHLIKTRGQQVTLRCSPKSGHDTVSWYQQALGQGPQFIFQYYEEEERQRGNFPDRFSGHQFPNYSSELNVNALLLGDSALYLCASSTRLNYGYTFGSGTRLTVV.

The CDR3 DNA follows: TGTGCCAGCAGCTTAACGGGGCAGGGGGACCACGAGCAGTACTTC. Residues: CASSLTGQGDHEQYF. This rearrangement joins TRBV7-3 to TRBJ2-7; 7 nucleotides match TRBD1. V lost 0 bases, J lost 5 bases, and 7 bases stayed unmatched. Looked up from germline, CDR1 is SGHTA and CDR2 is FQGTGA. The CDR3 is 15 amino acids.

This clonotype turned up a few times. V is TRBV7-6 and J is TRBJ2-3; TRBD1 is a possible D gene (6 bases). The CDR3 runs to 13 residues. Germline lookup yields CDR1 SGHVS and CDR2 FNYEAQ. The V end lost 0 bases, the J end lost 9 bases, and 10 bases lay between the germline ends. The CDR3 here is CASSLAQGDTQYF. CDR3 nucleotide sequence: TGTGCCAGCAGCTTAGCACAGGGAGACACGCAGTATTTT. Based on the CDR3 plus reference TRBV7-6 and TRBJ2-3, the full variable domain is GAGVSQSPRYKVTKRGQDVALRCDPISGHVSLYWYRQALGQGPEFLTYFNYEAQQDKSGLPNDRFSAERPEGSISTLTIQRTEQRDSAMYRCASSLAQGDTQYFGPGTRLTVL.

V is TRBV12-3 or TRBV12-4 and J is TRBJ2-2; 9 bases are shared with TRBD1. Losses at the gene ends were 5 bases for V and 7 bases for J; bases not matched to a gene: 5. The CDR3 extends over 14 amino acids. The CDR3 nucleotides are TGTGCCAGCAGTAGGGGACAGGGAGGCGGGGAGCTGTTTTTT. Translation gives CASSRGQGGGELFF.

The chain links TRBV20-1 to TRBJ2-3; D call uncertain. CDR1 and CDR2 from the germline V gene are DFQATT and SNEGSKA (reference sequence). The CDR3 length is 13 residues. V was shortened by 4 bases and J by 0 bases, with 8 bases between the two germline ends. The CDR3 is CSAMTPSTDTQYF. Written as DNA, the CDR3 is TGCAGTGCTATGACGCCAAGCACAGATACGCAGTATTTT.

The chain carries TRBV4-2 and TRBJ2-1; a possible D gene is TRBD1 (6 bases). The CDR3 contains 15 residues. V was cut by 3 bases and J by 6 bases, with 15 bases left in between. Germline CDR1 is LGHNA and CDR2 is YNFKEQ. CDR3 in DNA: TGTGCCAGCAGCCAGCAAGGGGGACAATTCAATGAGCAGTTCTTC. This sequence encodes CASSQQGGQFNEQFF.

This clonotype showed up many times. This chain uses TRBV7-9 with TRBJ2-7; perhaps TRBD1 as D (6 bases). V lost 4 bases, J lost 5 bases, and 18 bases lay in between. Germline loops: CDR1 SEHNR, CDR2 FQNEAQ (reference sequence). The CDR3 sequence is 15 residues long. The CDR3 nucleotides are TGTGCCAGCAGCTCAGACAGGATACTTACTAACGAGCAGTACTTC. It encodes CASSSDRILTNEQYF.

The chain is built from TRBV4-1 and TRBJ1-4; D is unclear. This CDR3 region has 17 residues. Deletions cut 0 bases from V and 4 bases from J, with 15 bases between. The germline gives CDR1 MGHRA, CDR2 YSYEKL. In DNA form, the CDR3 reads TGCGCCAGCAGCCAAGATTTGGAAAGAGTTCTTAATGAAAAACTGTTTTTT. This gives the protein CASSQDLERVLNEKLFF.

This clonotype was observed many times. The chain has TRBV6-5 and TRBJ1-5; a weak D match, TRBD1 (6 bases). Germline CDR1 MNHEY, CDR2 SVGAGI. This CDR3 has 16 amino acids. Trimming shortened V by 0 bases and J by 4 bases, and 13 bases separated the two germline ends. CDR3 coding DNA: TGTGCCAGCAGTTACTCCTCCCAGGGGTGGAATCAGCCCCAGCATTTT. Its protein is CASSYSSQGWNQPQHF.

V gene TRBV5-1 combines with J gene TRBJ2-4, with a weak D call TRBD1 (5 bases). The CDR3 runs 16 residues. Trimming cost V 0 bases and J 0 bases, with 10 bases left between them. Germline V CDR1 and CDR2: SGHRS, YFSETQ. DNA of the CDR3: TGCGCCAGCAGCTTGGCGACAGACCTAGCCAAAAACATTCAGTACTTC. Translating gives CASSLATDLAKNIQYF.

This rearrangement joins TRBV5-3 to TRBJ1-4; 9 nucleotides agree with TRBD1. TRBV5-3 counts as an open reading frame of uncertain function. V shed 2 bases, J shed 4 bases, and the junction held 6 bases outside the gene matches. This CDR3 is built from 16 residues. The CDR3 nucleotides are TGTGCCAGAAGCTTTGACGGACAGGGGAATAATGAAAAACTGTTTTTT. It specifies CARSFDGQGNNEKLFF.

A few counts support this clonotype. This sequence joins TRBV9 and TRBJ2-3; 7 bases map to TRBD2. This CDR3 is 12 amino acids long. CDR1 is SGDLS, CDR2 YYNGEE, per germline. The junction had 4 bases not matched to a gene; V was cut back by 7 bases and J by 5 bases. The DNA for the CDR3 is TGTGCCAGCGCGCAGCGGGAAGATACGCAGTATTTT. Amino acids: CASAQREDTQYF.

J is TRBJ2-1 and V is TRBV24-1, with 7 bases aligning to TRBD1. The germline gives CDR1 KGHDR, CDR2 SFDVKD. Trimming took 5 bases from V and 0 from J; bases not matched to a gene: 6. The CDR3 has 16 amino acids. The CDR3 protein is CATSGTGGFSYNEQFF. CDR3 coding DNA: TGTGCCACCAGTGGGACAGGAGGCTTCTCCTACAATGAGCAGTTCTTC.

This clonotype was seen a few times. As DNA, the CDR3 is TGCAGTGCTCTGAAAACCGGGACAGGCGCCGTTGAAGCTTTCTTT. This encodes CSALKTGTGAVEAFF. The chain couples TRBV20-1 to TRBJ1-1; 8 nucleotides align to TRBD1. The V gene end was trimmed by 5 bases and the J gene end by 7 bases; junction bases not matched to a gene: 15. The germline CDR1 and CDR2 sequences are DFQATT and SNEGSKA (reference sequence). The CDR3 extends over 15 amino acids.